Detailed here is one T cell receptor beta chain. It lacks a known antigen. Per-base quality was not reported, and no clone a single base away is much larger than it. High-throughput TCR beta sequencing profiled peripheral blood CD8+ and CD4+ T cells from healthy donors, Susac syndrome patients and multiple sclerosis patients. The multiple sclerosis controls were treatment-naive patients who had stable or active relapsing-remitting disease and met the revised McDonald criteria. Bulk CD8+ and CD4+ T cells were purified by magnetic negative isolation, while CD8+ TEMRA cells were enriched using FACS. Blood was collected in EDTA tubes and processed within 24 hours, with PBMCs isolated through density gradient centrifugation. PBMCs intended for TCR sequencing were frozen in liquid nitrogen and were later thawed in a 37 degrees C water bath. Purity of sorted or isolated CD4+, CD8+ and CD8+ TEMRA cells was at least 90%.

RNA was extracted with the RNeasy kit and about 0.5 to 1 ug was reverse transcribed using random hexamers. TCR beta CDR3 regions were amplified with the immunoSEQ multiplex PCR assay covering 54 Vbeta and 13 Jbeta segments. To correct PCR amplification bias, a synthetic template baseline was used for both primer optimization and computational correction. Per the source publication's procedure: Only productive sequences were kept, with reads annotated to V, D and J genes according to IMGT and analyzed in immunoSEQ Analyzer. Clonality was computed as one minus Shannon entropy normalized by log2 of the number of productive unique sequences. For each patient and control, public and private clones were evaluated within the 100 most prevalent clones. A clone was defined as Susac-specific if it was absent from the healthy and MS cohorts, from some 1,100 published viral clones and from other ImmuneACCESS disease sequences. TCRdb trimmed public reads at Q25 via fastp, called clones via MiXCR and kept in-frame beta chains. When rows share a CDR3 protein, they turn into one entry using the most common DNA and genes. TCRdb's processing, not the authors', yielded these V and J calls. The sample profile shows 200,000 to 300,000 distinct CDR3 sequences; 90% to 95% of them were found once. The top ten clonotypes cover around 0.067% of the sample.

The CDR3, cysteine through phenylalanine, is 14 amino acids long. Only the CDR3 portion is preserved as DNA: 42 bases, with reading frame beginning at the first base. Per the germline V gene, MNHNS is the CDR1 and SASEGT is the CDR2. V and J are trimmed by 6 bases and 3 bases, and the gene matches miss 5 bases of the junction. This specimen comes from a study of CD8 T cells in Susac syndrome (dated by TCRdb to between 2017 and 2020). Background for the entire study: Whether CD8+ T cell activation and differentiation in Susac syndrome was antigen driven was tested using repertoire sequencing. What the research found in general, with its limitations: The number of individuals in the TCR sequencing and HLA analysis was acknowledged as relatively small.

The chain was built from TRBV6-1 and TRBJ2-7; the junction holds 10 bases that match TRBD1. The TCR comes from a human donor with multiple sclerosis. Specimen: CD4+ T cells from PBMCs. The DNA is TGTGCCAGCAGGGATCGGGACAGGGGCTACGAGCAGTACTTC. It specifies CASRDRDRGYEQYF.